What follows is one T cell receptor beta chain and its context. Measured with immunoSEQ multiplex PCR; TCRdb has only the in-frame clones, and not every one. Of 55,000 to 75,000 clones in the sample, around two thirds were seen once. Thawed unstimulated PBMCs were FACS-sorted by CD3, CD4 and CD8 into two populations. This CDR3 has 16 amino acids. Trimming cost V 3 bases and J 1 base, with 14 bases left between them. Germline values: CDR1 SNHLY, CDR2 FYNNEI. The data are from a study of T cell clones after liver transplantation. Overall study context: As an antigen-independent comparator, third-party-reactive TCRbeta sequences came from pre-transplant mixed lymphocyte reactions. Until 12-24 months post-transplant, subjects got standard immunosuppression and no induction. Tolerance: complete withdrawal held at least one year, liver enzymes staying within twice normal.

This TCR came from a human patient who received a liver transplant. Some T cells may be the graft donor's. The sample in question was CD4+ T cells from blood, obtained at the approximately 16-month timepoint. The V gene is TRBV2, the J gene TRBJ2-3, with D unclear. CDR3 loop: CASSEVGIRGTDTQYF. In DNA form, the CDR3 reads TGTGCCAGCAGTGAGGTGGGGATTCGGGGCACAGATACGCAGTATTTT.